The following is a T cell receptor beta chain sequence with its context. Its target is not known. Every immunoSEQ plate was one replicate of a subset's evenly spread DNA. Assay: immunoSEQ multiplex PCR; the TCRdb copy retains only in-frame clones and omits some. Of around 2.5 million clones in the sample, 80% to 95% were seen once. These data come from a study of shared clonotypes between healthy human individuals. Overall study context: The donor group consisted of two women and three men, aged 18 to 49.

Study observations and caveats: Non-shared clonotypes showed lower generation probabilities than clonotypes common to all four donors.

The sequence came from a man aged 18 to 29 in good health. Some clones in this sample may be carry-over from other donors' samples. The sequenced sample was naive CD4+ T cells from PBMCs. The subset is: CD45RA+ positively selected.

CDR3 protein: CASSVDRGGKTEAFF. CDR3 in DNA: TGTGCCAGCAGTGTTGACCGGGGGGGGAAGACTGAAGCTTTCTTT. The chain carries TRBV2 and TRBJ1-1; a possible D gene is TRBD1 (5 bases). Between the trimmed V and J ends, which lost 4 bases and 5 bases, there was a span of 17 bases. Looked up from germline, CDR1 is SNHLY and CDR2 is FYNNEI. CDR3 length: 15 amino acids.